Below, 15 T cell receptor beta chains from the same sample are listed, as sequenced in a study of Tregs in tolerant kidney transplant recipients (dated by TCRdb to between 2017 and 2020). The intended sense of this specimen's time point label: blood sample drawn before combined kidney and bone marrow transplant. The library was prepared using the immunoSEQ multiplex PCR assay. Drawn from immuneACCESS, this table holds only the in-frame rearrangements with V and J called that TCRdb kept. Clones are partly lost; checked studies trace under half to an unresolved V gene and leave the rest unexplained. In this sample the table shows about 83,000 clones, roughly 98% of which occur a single time. Jointly, the top ten make up approximately 0.56% of the sample. Specimen: CD4+ T cells from blood, collected before the transplant. The receptor source for this set is a human donor who received a combined kidney and bone marrow transplant.

The V call is TRBV6-5, the J call TRBJ2-7; 8 nucleotides match TRBD1. Unmatched junction bases numbered 7, after V lost 6 bases and J lost 0 bases. The germline V gene has CDR1 MNHEY and CDR2 SVGAGI. This CDR3 comprises 15 residues. The CDR3 nucleotides read TGTGCCAGCAGGCCCTACAGGGGGAACTCCTACGAGCAGTACTTC. Translating gives CASRPYRGNSYEQYF.

The chain has TRBV5-4 and TRBJ2-6; possibly TRBD1 for D (6 bases). This CDR3 has 14 amino acids. V was shortened by 6 bases and J by 1 base, with 8 bases between the two germline ends. CDR1 and CDR2 (germline): SGHNT, YYREEE (reference sequence). CDR3 region: CASTTGSGANVLTF. The CDR3 bases are TGTGCCAGCACCACAGGGTCTGGGGCCAACGTCCTGACTTTC.

The V gene is TRBV7-2, the J gene TRBJ1-2, with 9 bases aligning to TRBD1. The V gene's germline CDR1 is SGHTA and CDR2 FQGNSA. The junction had 11 bases not matched to a gene; V was cut back by 5 bases and J by 7 bases. The CDR3 has 15 amino acids. The chain's CDR3 is CASSPQTDRGGGYTF. CDR3 sequence (DNA): TGTGCCAGCAGCCCCCAGACGGACAGGGGTGGTGGCTACACCTTC.

This clone occurred once. The chain joins TRBV28 to TRBJ1-3, with D possibly matching TRBD1 (5 bases). CDR3 size: 16 residues. Germline assignment: CDR1 MDHEN and CDR2 SYDVKM. Deletions cut 6 bases from V and 0 bases from J, with 15 bases between. In DNA form, the CDR3 reads TGTGCCAGCAGGACTACGACGGGACTCTCTGGAAACACCATATATTTT. Translating it yields CASRTTTGLSGNTIYF.

The genes are TRBV7-9 and TRBJ2-7; 7 bases are shared with TRBD1. This CDR3 spans 14 amino acids. CDR1 SEHNR and CDR2 FQNEAQ come from the germline V gene (reference sequence). V lost 3 bases, J lost 2 bases, and 4 bases stayed unmatched. The CDR3 loop is CASSFVQGAYEQYF. Here the CDR3 DNA reads TGTGCCAGCAGCTTCGTTCAGGGGGCCTACGAGCAGTACTTC.

A single count supports this clone. For the CDR3, the DNA is TGCAGCGCCGGGACTAACACAGATACGCAGTATTTT. Translating gives CSAGTNTDTQYF. The chain recombines TRBV29-1 with TRBJ2-3, with 7 positions matching TRBD2. V lost 7 bases to trimming and J lost 2 bases; unmatched junction nucleotides: 3. This CDR3 is 12 amino acids long. Per the germline V gene, CDR1 is SQVTM and CDR2 is ANQGSEA.

The genes are TRBV7-2 and TRBJ1-1; TRBD1 agrees at 7 bases. Per germline, CDR1 SGHTA and CDR2 FQGNSA. The CDR3 is made up of 15 amino acids. The J segment lost 4 bases and the V segment lost 6 bases, leaving 11 bases of the junction unmatched. CDR3 loop: CASRHLSTGTTEAFF. CDR3 sequence (DNA): TGTGCCAGCAGACACCTCTCGACAGGGACCACTGAAGCTTTCTTT.

The CDR3 DNA is TGTGCCAGCAGCTTACGAGGGGGCGTTGGTGAAGCTTTCTTT. Amino acids: CASSLRGGVGEAFF. This chain joins TRBV5-4 and TRBJ1-1, with 7 positions matching TRBD1. CDR3 length: 14 amino acids. V dropped 2 bases and J dropped 7; count of bases not matched to a gene: 8. Germline CDR1 reads SGHNT; CDR2 reads YYREEE (reference sequence).

V usage is TRBV19 and J usage is TRBJ2-3; 8 bases agree with TRBD2. The CDR3 covers 15 residues. V shed 7 bases and J 4 bases; nucleotides not matched to a gene: 10. Germline CDR1 and CDR2: LNHDA and SQIVND (reference sequence). The CDR3 protein is CASMQGGRPPDTQYF. The CDR3 DNA sequence: TGTGCCAGTATGCAGGGCGGGAGGCCCCCAGATACGCAGTATTTT.

V gene TRBV18 combines with J gene TRBJ1-1, with D uncertain. Germline CDR1 reads KGHSH; CDR2 reads LQKENI. There are 12 residues in the CDR3. The ends were cut back, 2 bases at V and 5 bases at J, with 6 bases in the middle. CDR3 DNA sequence: TGTGCCAGCTCACCAGGGGAGACTGAAGCTTTCTTT. This codes for CASSPGETEAFF.

This sequence joins TRBV7-2 and TRBJ2-3; TRBD2 matches at 8 bases. Germline lookup yields CDR1 SGHTA and CDR2 FQGNSA. There are 14 residues in the CDR3. After removal of 6 bases from V and 2 bases from J, the junction contained 4 bases not matched to a gene. CDR3 region: CASSHSGVTDTQYF. The CDR3 DNA is TGTGCCAGCAGTCATAGCGGGGTCACAGATACGCAGTATTTT.

This sequence joins TRBV4-2 and TRBJ2-7; 11 bases match TRBD2. J gave up 7 bases and V 1 base, and 12 bases lay outside the gene matches. The CDR3 is made up of 17 amino acids. CDR1 and CDR2 (germline): LGHNA, YNFKEQ. CDR3 DNA sequence: TGTGCCAGCAGCCAAGCTCTTAGCGGGGGGGCTAGGTTTGAGCAGTACTTC. It codes for CASSQALSGGARFEQYF.

This chain connects TRBV6-5 to TRBJ1-4; maybe TRBD1 (6 bases). V lost 6 bases and J lost 8, with 13 bases in between. The CDR3 is made up of 13 amino acids. Germline CDR1 is MNHEY and CDR2 is SVGAGI. For the CDR3, the DNA is TGTGCCAGCAGGAGGGGGAAGCTGGAAAAACTGTTTTTT. Residues: CASRRGKLEKLFF.

The chain recombines TRBV28 with TRBJ2-5, with a weak D call TRBD1 (6 bases). V lost 5 bases to trimming and J lost 9 bases, with 28 bases between them. The CDR3 consists of 17 residues. Germline V gives CDR1 MDHEN, CDR2 SYDVKM. Here the CDR3 DNA reads TGTGCCAGCAGTCTCATCCTGGACAGCTCCTCCCAAGGGGCCCAGTACTTC. Translated: CASSLILDSSSQGAQYF.

V and J are TRBV9 and TRBJ2-5; D unclear. Germline CDR1 is SGDLS and CDR2 is YYNGEE. CDR3 length: 12 amino acids. With 0 bases removed from V and 5 bases from J, the gap between germline ends came to 5 bases. The CDR3 loop reads CASSVAGETQYF. Here the CDR3 DNA reads TGTGCCAGCAGCGTAGCCGGGGAGACCCAGTACTTC.